The 24 T cell receptor beta chains reported below all come from one sample, sequenced in a study of blood T cell repertoires in COVID-19. This table comes from immunoSEQ multiplex PCR, and its TCRdb copy is limited to in-frame clones, with some not included. The data contain around 140,000 clones, approximately 81% of them singletons. The sequenced sample was peripheral blood. The receptors were sampled from a human donor in a cohort sampled during active COVID-19.

The rearrangement joins TRBV18 to TRBJ1-1; TRBD1 might be the D (6 bases). The germline V gene has CDR1 KGHSH and CDR2 LQKENI. This CDR3 region has 15 residues. The ends were cut back, 0 bases at V and 5 bases at J, with 13 bases in the middle. The DNA of the CDR3 is TGTGCCAGCTCACCACCGCGGGGGCCGGGGACTGAAGCTTTCTTT. Protein product: CASSPPRGPGTEAFF. The variable domain in full, completed from reference TRBV18 and TRBJ1-1, reads NAGVMQNPRHLVRRRGQEARLRCSPMKGHSHVYWYRQLPEEGLKFMVYLQKENIIDESGMPKERFSAEFPKEGPSILRIQQVVRGDSAAYFCASSPPRGPGTEAFFGQGTRLTVV.

The chain links TRBV5-1 to TRBJ2-7, with 7 bases aligning to TRBD2. The CDR3 has 16 residues. CDR1 is SGHRS and CDR2 is YFSETQ in the germline V gene. V shed 4 bases, J shed 1 base, and the junction held 11 bases outside the gene matches. Here the CDR3 reads CASSRGSGRGSYEQYF. The CDR3 DNA reads TGCGCCAGCAGCCGCGGGAGCGGCAGAGGGTCCTACGAGCAGTACTTC.

The chain carries TRBV27 and TRBJ2-5; maybe TRBD1 (6 bases). The CDR3 covers 15 residues. Looked up from germline, CDR1 is MNHEY and CDR2 is SMNVEV (reference sequence). The V and J ends lost 4 bases and 4 bases respectively, with 16 bases between them. The CDR3 DNA is TGTGCCAGCAGTTCCCCAACTCAGGGGCGAGAGACCCAGTACTTC. This encodes CASSSPTQGRETQYF.

The chain is built from TRBV4-2 and TRBJ2-3; 10 bases match TRBD2. In germline, CDR1 is LGHNA, CDR2 YNFKEQ. Losses at the gene ends were 0 bases for V and 2 bases for J; bases not matched to a gene: 5. The CDR3 length is 17 residues. The CDR3 sequence: CASSQDTAGGLTDTQYF. CDR3 DNA: TGTGCCAGCAGCCAAGATACAGCGGGAGGGCTCACAGATACGCAGTATTTT.

V usage is TRBV5-1 and J usage is TRBJ2-6; 9 nucleotides match TRBD2. Unmatched junction bases numbered 8, after V lost 4 bases and J lost 0 bases. This CDR3 is 18 amino acids long. Looked up from germline, CDR1 is SGHRS and CDR2 is YFSETQ. The CDR3 DNA reads TGCGCCAGCAGCCCATCGACTAGCGGATACTCTGGGGCCAACGTCCTGACTTTC. It yields the protein CASSPSTSGYSGANVLTF.

The chain joins TRBV4-2 to TRBJ2-6; 9 nucleotides match TRBD2. After removal of 2 bases from V and 0 bases from J, the junction contained 5 bases not matched to a gene. The CDR3 extends over 18 amino acids. Looked up from germline, CDR1 is LGHNA and CDR2 is YNFKEQ. CDR3 DNA: TGTGCCAGCAGCCAACGGCTAGCGGGGAGCTCTGGGGCCAACGTCCTGACTTTC. This gives the protein CASSQRLAGSSGANVLTF.

The V and J genes are TRBV7-3 and TRBJ2-1; D is perhaps TRBD2 (5 bases). V was trimmed by 5 bases and J by 6 bases, leaving 11 bases between them. The CDR3 extends over 13 amino acids. CDR1 SGHTA and CDR2 FQGTGA come from the germline V gene. The CDR3 nucleotides read TGTGCCAGCAGCGACGGGGTAGGCAATGAGCAGTTCTTC. Amino acid sequence: CASSDGVGNEQFF.

The chain joins TRBV10-3 to TRBJ2-7; TRBD2 matches 10 bases. V trimming: 6 bases; J trimming: 4 bases; junction bases outside the gene matches: 6. The CDR3 runs 14 residues. CDR1 and CDR2 (germline): ENHRY, SYGVKD. The CDR3 loop reads CAISQREGLYEQYF. The CDR3 region has the DNA TGTGCCATCAGCCAGCGGGAGGGCCTTTACGAGCAGTACTTC.

The gene calls are TRBV6-5 and TRBJ2-1, with D tentatively TRBD2 (5 bases). The germline V gene encodes CDR1 MNHEY and CDR2 SVGAGI. The CDR3 has 13 amino acids. V lost 10 bases and J lost 1, with 11 bases in between. CDR3 amino acids: CATRGSSYNEQFF. The CDR3 DNA reads TGTGCCACCCGAGGGAGTTCCTACAATGAGCAGTTCTTC.

In its sample, this clone was seen a few times. The J gene is TRBJ2-2, the V gene TRBV6-5; D is unresolved. From germline, CDR1 is MNHEY and CDR2 SVGAGI. The length of the CDR3 is 12 residues. V shed 5 bases and J shed 2 bases, with 3 bases lying between them. The CDR3 here is CASSLNTGELFF. The DNA for the CDR3 is TGTGCCAGCAGTCTCAACACCGGGGAGCTGTTTTTT.

The rearrangement uses TRBV7-9 and TRBJ2-7; possible D gene TRBD1, 6 bases. The CDR3 totals 15 residues. Germline loops: CDR1 SEHNR, CDR2 FQNEAQ (reference sequence). V gave up 1 base and J gave up 0 bases, with 10 bases separating them. The CDR3 protein is CASSLGQAVSYEQYF. CDR3 in DNA: TGTGCCAGCAGCTTAGGACAGGCGGTCTCCTACGAGCAGTACTTC.

The chain carries TRBV18 and TRBJ1-1; 8 bases are a match to TRBD1. V shed 4 bases and J 2 bases; nucleotides not matched to a gene: 9. Germline lookup yields CDR1 KGHSH and CDR2 LQKENI. The CDR3 is 16 residues long. CDR3 DNA sequence: TGTGCCAGCTCACTAGACAGGGGCTTTAAAAACACTGAAGCTTTCTTT. Amino acid sequence: CASSLDRGFKNTEAFF. The full variable domain, with the rest looked up from reference TRBV18 and TRBJ1-1, is NAGVMQNPRHLVRRRGQEARLRCSPMKGHSHVYWYRQLPEEGLKFMVYLQKENIIDESGMPKERFSAEFPKEGPSILRIQQVVRGDSAAYFCASSLDRGFKNTEAFFGQGTRLTVV.

This rearrangement joins TRBV5-1 to TRBJ2-2; 11 nucleotides agree with TRBD2. With 4 bases clipped from V and 1 base from J, the junction kept 9 bases outside the gene matches. The CDR3 totals 18 residues. Germline CDR1 SGHRS, CDR2 YFSETQ. CDR3 nucleotide sequence: TGCGCCAGCAGCCCGGGGAAACTAGCGGGAGAGAACACCGGGGAGCTGTTTTTT. Encoded protein: CASSPGKLAGENTGELFF.

This clone was seen only a few times. This chain links TRBV2 with TRBJ2-7; tentative D call: TRBD2 (6 bases). CDR3 length: 11 residues. The germline V gene encodes CDR1 SNHLY and CDR2 FYNNEI. Trimming shortened V by 6 bases and J by 6 bases, and 9 bases separated the two germline ends. CDR3 sequence reads: CASSGGVEQYF. For the CDR3, the DNA is TGTGCCAGCAGCGGAGGGGTCGAGCAGTACTTC.

The rearrangement links TRBV7-9 to TRBJ2-7, with 8 nucleotides matching TRBD1. The CDR3 extends over 15 amino acids. Germline loops: CDR1 SEHNR, CDR2 FQNEAQ (reference sequence). With V trimmed by 4 bases and J by 6 bases, 11 bases remained unmatched. For the CDR3, the DNA is TGTGCCAGCAGCTCTGGACAGGGAACTCCTGGCGAGCAGTACTTC. Protein: CASSSGQGTPGEQYF.

V and J are TRBV28 and TRBJ1-1; D is unclear. Germline CDR1 MDHEN, CDR2 SYDVKM. This CDR3 is built from 11 residues. The V end lost 4 bases, the J end lost 4 bases, and 4 bases lay between the germline ends. DNA of the CDR3: TGTGCCAGCAGTTGGAGCACTGAAGCTTTCTTT. Translated: CASSWSTEAFF.

The chain joins TRBV6-1 to TRBJ1-1, with D perhaps TRBD1 (6 bases). The CDR3 spans 14 residues. The ends were cut back, 3 bases at V and 12 bases at J, with 20 bases in the middle. Germline CDR1 and CDR2: MNHNS and SASEGT. The CDR3 reads CASSDPTGHWGTFF. CDR3 sequence (DNA): TGTGCCAGCAGTGATCCGACAGGTCACTGGGGTACTTTCTTT.

This chain uses TRBV19 with TRBJ2-7; 7 bases match TRBD2. The CDR3 contains 14 residues. The trim removed 1 base at V and 6 bases at J, leaving 6 bases unmatched. Germline CDR1 LNHDA, CDR2 SQIVND (reference sequence). The CDR3 spells CASSIVGGSREQYF. The CDR3 DNA is TGTGCCAGTAGTATAGTGGGAGGGTCCCGCGAGCAGTACTTC.

The chain recombines TRBV6-2 or TRBV6-3 with TRBJ1-2; TRBD1 is a possible D gene (5 bases). The CDR3 is 13 residues long. V gave up 6 bases and J gave up 4 bases, with 12 bases separating them. The V gene's germline CDR1 is MNHEY and CDR2 SVGEGT. The CDR3 loop is CASSQYTGYGYTF. The CDR3 nucleotides read TGTGCCAGCAGCCAATATACAGGCTATGGCTACACCTTC.

This rearrangement joins TRBV27 to TRBJ2-5; 8 bases align to TRBD1. The junction had 10 bases not matched to a gene; V was cut back by 5 bases and J by 5 bases. Germline V gives CDR1 MNHEY, CDR2 SMNVEV (reference sequence). The CDR3 is 15 amino acids. DNA for the CDR3: TGTGCCAGCAGTCCGAACAGGGGGGTGGCGGAGACCCAGTACTTC. Amino acid sequence: CASSPNRGVAETQYF.

As regards this clone: Other DNA sequences in the same sample also yield this CDR3. The chain recombines TRBV18 with TRBJ2-7; 13 bases match TRBD2. V was clipped by 2 bases and J by 0 bases; unmatched bases: 1. Germline V gene lookup returns CDR1 KGHSH and CDR2 LQKENI. The CDR3 is made up of 16 amino acids. The CDR3 here is CASSPGLAGVSYEQYF. The CDR3 coding sequence is TGTGCCAGCTCACCAGGACTAGCGGGAGTCTCCTACGAGCAGTACTTC.

The chain carries TRBV6-5 and TRBJ2-7; 8 bases are shared with TRBD1. Looked up from germline, CDR1 is MNHEY and CDR2 is SVGAGI. V lost 6 bases to trimming and J lost 5 bases; unmatched junction nucleotides: 9. The CDR3 extends over 14 amino acids. The CDR3 DNA follows: TGTGCCAGCAGACGACCAGGGGGCGCAGACGAGCAGTACTTC. Encoded protein: CASRRPGGADEQYF.

This clone has just one count. The chain uses TRBV3-1 (or the pseudogene TRBV3-2) and TRBJ2-7, with 7 bases that match TRBD2. CDR3 length equals 15 residues. CDR1 and CDR2 (germline): LGHDT, YNNKEL (reference sequence). Trimming took 4 bases from V and 4 from J; bases not matched to a gene: 10. Here the CDR3 reads CASSPSGIGVYEQYF. CDR3 DNA: TGTGCCAGCAGCCCGAGCGGGATCGGGGTTTACGAGCAGTACTTC.

The chain uses TRBV7-9 and TRBJ2-7, with 9 bases matching TRBD1. V gave up 7 bases and J gave up 7 bases; unmatched junction bases: 14. CDR1 and CDR2 (germline): SEHNR, FQNEAQ (reference sequence). This CDR3 spans 15 amino acids. CDR3 sequence: CASTRSGTGTGEQYF. Written as DNA, the CDR3 is TGTGCCAGCACCCGGTCCGGGACAGGGACTGGGGAGCAGTACTTC.